These 13 T cell receptor beta chains were all obtained from the same sample, sequenced in a study of blood T cell repertoires in COVID-19. Produced via immunoSEQ multiplex PCR; TCRdb's table is partial and in-frame only. Of around 270,000 clones listed, approximately 86% were seen once; the top ten hold 8.5% to 10%. Specimen: peripheral blood. These TCRs come from a man aged 40-49 years who had recovered from COVID-19.

This chain connects TRBV7-9 to TRBJ2-7, with TRBD1 matching 9 bases. Germline CDR1 and CDR2: SEHNR and FQNEAQ (reference sequence). With V trimmed by 5 bases and J by 2 bases, 16 bases remained unmatched. This CDR3 spans 18 amino acids. The DNA for the CDR3 is TGTGCCAGCAGCACCCGATCGGGACAGGGTGTCGAGCCCTACGAGCAGTACTTC. It is translated as CASSTRSGQGVEPYEQYF.

V and J are TRBV10-3 and TRBJ2-3, with D tentatively TRBD2 (5 bases). This CDR3 region has 14 residues. Germline CDR1 ENHRY, CDR2 SYGVKD. Trimming removed 3 bases from V and 2 bases from J, with 9 bases in between. CDR3 DNA: TGTGCCATCAGTGAAGGGAGTCCCACAGATACGCAGTATTTT. This translates into CAISEGSPTDTQYF.

This chain joins TRBV9 and TRBJ2-3, with D possibly TRBD2 on 6 matching bases. CDR1 and CDR2 (germline): SGDLS, YYNGEE. V lost 1 base to trimming and J lost 5 bases, with 20 bases between them. The CDR3 has 17 residues. The CDR3 region is CASSVTSGVTYGDTQYF. CDR3 DNA: TGTGCCAGCAGCGTAACTTCGGGAGTTACCTACGGAGATACGCAGTATTTT.

The rearrangement joins TRBV6-6 to TRBJ1-6, with 7 bases aligning to TRBD1. V lost 5 bases and J lost 7; bases outside the gene matches: 5. Germline-derived CDR1 and CDR2 are MNHNY and SVGAGI (reference sequence). The CDR3 totals 14 residues. The CDR3 nucleotides read TGTGCCAGCAGTACCGGGACAGCCAATTCACCCCTCCACTTT. Its translation is CASSTGTANSPLHF.

This sequence joins TRBV18 and TRBJ1-3; TRBD1 matches at 9 bases. V shed 8 bases, J shed 6 bases, and the junction held 14 bases outside the gene matches. Germline loops: CDR1 KGHSH, CDR2 LQKENI. The CDR3 has 16 residues. The CDR3 sequence is CASAPSGTGLPNTIYF. The DNA of the CDR3 is TGTGCCAGCGCCCCCAGCGGGACAGGGTTACCAAACACCATATATTTT. The full variable domain, completed using reference TRBV18 and TRBJ1-3, is NAGVMQNPRHLVRRRGQEARLRCSPMKGHSHVYWYRQLPEEGLKFMVYLQKENIIDESGMPKERFSAEFPKEGPSILRIQQVVRGDSAAYFCASAPSGTGLPNTIYFGEGSWLTVV.

The rearrangement joins TRBV6-5 to TRBJ1-1; TRBD1 agrees at 8 bases. The germline CDR1 and CDR2 sequences are MNHEY and SVGAGI. V lost 5 bases and J lost 4; bases outside the gene matches: 6. CDR3 size: 14 residues. In DNA, the CDR3 is TGTGCCAGCAGTACTGGACAGGGAAGCACTGAAGCTTTCTTT. Encoded protein: CASSTGQGSTEAFF.

The chain employs TRBV5-1 and TRBJ1-1; D possibly corresponds to TRBD1 (6 bases). The CDR3 totals 16 residues. Germline values: CDR1 SGHRS, CDR2 YFSETQ. V lost 0 bases to trimming and J lost 6 bases, with 18 bases between them. The CDR3 DNA follows: TGCGCCAGCAGCTTGGCAGGGACACCCCCATTAGCTGAAGCTTTCTTT. It yields the protein CASSLAGTPPLAEAFF. The variable domain in full, completed from reference TRBV5-1 and TRBJ1-1, reads KAGVTQTPRYLIKTRGQQVTLSCSPISGHRSVSWYQQTPGQGLQFLFEYFSETQRNKGNFPGRFSGRQFSNSRSEMNVSTLELGDSALYLCASSLAGTPPLAEAFFGQGTRLTVV.

The rearrangement joins TRBV6-2 or TRBV6-3 to TRBJ1-5, with unresolved D. Germline V gene lookup returns CDR1 MNHEY and CDR2 SVGEGT. The CDR3 loop spans 14 amino acids. The germline V and J ends were trimmed by 3 bases and 8 bases, with 14 bases remaining between them. The CDR3 DNA follows: TGTGCCAGCAGTTATGGTAGAGGGATTGAGCCCCAGCATTTT. Protein product: CASSYGRGIEPQHF.

This chain joins TRBV7-9 and TRBJ1-5; D is unclear. Germline V lookup: CDR1 SEHNR, CDR2 FQNEAQ (reference sequence). The ends were cut back, 2 bases at V and 10 bases at J, with 9 bases in the middle. The CDR3 is 12 amino acids. The CDR3 reads CASSLPNSPQHF. In nucleotides, the CDR3 is TGTGCCAGCAGCTTACCGAACAGCCCCCAGCATTTT.

The rearrangement uses TRBV6-1 and TRBJ1-5; possibly TRBD1 for D (5 bases). The CDR3 is 14 amino acids. Germline assignment: CDR1 MNHNS and CDR2 SASEGT. Trimming left V 1 base short and J 9 bases short, with 13 bases between. CDR3 bases: TGTGCCAGCAGTGAAGGGGGCCTATCGCGGCCCCAGCATTTT. Encoded protein: CASSEGGLSRPQHF.

The rearrangement links TRBV3-1 (or the pseudogene TRBV3-2) to TRBJ2-5; 7 positions match TRBD1. The CDR3 consists of 15 residues. Germline values: CDR1 LGHDT, CDR2 YNNKEL (reference sequence). Germline trimming cut 0 bases from V and 5 bases from J; bases unmatched to any gene: 6. The DNA of the CDR3 is TGTGCCAGCAGCCAAGATAAGGGGGCGACGGAGACCCAGTACTTC. Translation: CASSQDKGATETQYF.

The chain is built from TRBV4-2 and TRBJ2-7; 9 nucleotides line up with TRBD2. The germline V gene encodes CDR1 LGHNA and CDR2 YNFKEQ. This CDR3 is built from 14 residues. V lost 4 bases to trimming and J lost 3 bases; unmatched junction nucleotides: 4. The CDR3 here is CASSRTSDLYEQYF. For the CDR3, the DNA is TGTGCCAGCAGCCGGACTAGCGACCTCTACGAGCAGTACTTC.

The rearrangement uses TRBV19 and TRBJ1-6; D may be TRBD1 (5 bases). From germline, CDR1 is LNHDA and CDR2 SQIVND (reference sequence). The CDR3 is 15 amino acids. The V end lost 5 bases, the J end lost 2 bases, and 10 bases lay between the germline ends. The DNA of the CDR3 is TGTGCCAGTAGTGCCCAGGGAACCTATAATTCACCCCTCCACTTT. Protein sequence: CASSAQGTYNSPLHF.